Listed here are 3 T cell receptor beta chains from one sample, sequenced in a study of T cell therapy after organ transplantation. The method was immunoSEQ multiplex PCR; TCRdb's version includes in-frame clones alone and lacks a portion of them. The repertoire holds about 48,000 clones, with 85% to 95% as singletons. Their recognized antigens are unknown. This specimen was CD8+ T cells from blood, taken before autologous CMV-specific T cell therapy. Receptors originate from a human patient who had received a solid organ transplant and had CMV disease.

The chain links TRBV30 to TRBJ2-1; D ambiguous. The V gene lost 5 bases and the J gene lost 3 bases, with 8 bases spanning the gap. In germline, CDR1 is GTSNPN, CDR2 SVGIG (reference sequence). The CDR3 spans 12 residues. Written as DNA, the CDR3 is TGTGCCTGGGGGAAAGGCTACAATGAGCAGTTCTTC. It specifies CAWGKGYNEQFF.

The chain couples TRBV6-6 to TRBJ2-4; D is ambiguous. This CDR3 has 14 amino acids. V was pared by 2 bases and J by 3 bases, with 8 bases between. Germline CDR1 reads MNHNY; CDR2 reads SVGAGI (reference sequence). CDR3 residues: CASSYDVGKNIQYF. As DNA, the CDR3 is TGTGCCAGCAGTTACGATGTAGGCAAAAACATTCAGTACTTC.

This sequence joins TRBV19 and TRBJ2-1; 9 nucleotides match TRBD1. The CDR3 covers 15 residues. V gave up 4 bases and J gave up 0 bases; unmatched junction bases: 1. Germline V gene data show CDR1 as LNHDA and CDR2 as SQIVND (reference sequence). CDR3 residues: CASSTTGGSYNEQFF. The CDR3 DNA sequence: TGTGCCAGTAGTACGACAGGGGGCTCCTACAATGAGCAGTTCTTC.